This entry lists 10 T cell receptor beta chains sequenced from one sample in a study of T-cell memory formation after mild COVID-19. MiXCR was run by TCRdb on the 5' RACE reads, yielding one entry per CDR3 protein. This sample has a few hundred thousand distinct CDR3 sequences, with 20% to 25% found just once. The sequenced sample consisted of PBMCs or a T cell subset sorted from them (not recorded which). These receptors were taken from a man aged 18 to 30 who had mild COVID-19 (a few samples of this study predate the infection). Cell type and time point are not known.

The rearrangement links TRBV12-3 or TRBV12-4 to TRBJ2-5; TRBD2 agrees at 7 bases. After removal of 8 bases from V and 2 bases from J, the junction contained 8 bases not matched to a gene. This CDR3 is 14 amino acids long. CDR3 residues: CASGVRGSQETQYF. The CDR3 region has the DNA TGTGCCAGCGGGGTGCGGGGGTCTCAAGAGACCCAGTACTTC.

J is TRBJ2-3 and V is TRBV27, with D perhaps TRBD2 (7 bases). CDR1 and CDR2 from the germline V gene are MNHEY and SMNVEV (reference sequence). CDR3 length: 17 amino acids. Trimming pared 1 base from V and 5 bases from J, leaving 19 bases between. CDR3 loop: CASSLFAGFGGQDTQYF. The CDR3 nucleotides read TGTGCCAGCAGTTTATTTGCGGGGTTCGGGGGGCAAGATACGCAGTATTTT.

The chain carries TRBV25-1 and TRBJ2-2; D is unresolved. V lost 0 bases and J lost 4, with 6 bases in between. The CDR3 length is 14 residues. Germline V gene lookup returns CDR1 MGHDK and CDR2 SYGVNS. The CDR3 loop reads CASSEYVSTGELFF. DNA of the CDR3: TGTGCCAGCAGTGAATACGTGAGCACCGGGGAGCTGTTTTTT.

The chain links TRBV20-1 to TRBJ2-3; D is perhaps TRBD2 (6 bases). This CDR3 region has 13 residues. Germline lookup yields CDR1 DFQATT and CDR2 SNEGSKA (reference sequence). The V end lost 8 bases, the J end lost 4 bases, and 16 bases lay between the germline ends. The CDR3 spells CSTGGVGADTQYF. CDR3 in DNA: TGCAGTACTGGCGGGGTCGGTGCAGATACGCAGTATTTT.

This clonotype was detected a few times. The CDR3, as DNA: TGTGCCAGCAGCCTTCGGGACTCTGGAAACACCATATATTTT. As protein: CASSLRDSGNTIYF. This rearrangement joins TRBV3-1 to TRBJ1-3; D gene unclear. V lost 4 bases and J 0 bases, leaving 7 bases between the germline ends. The germline V gene has CDR1 LGHDT and CDR2 YNNKEL (reference sequence). CDR3 length equals 14 residues.

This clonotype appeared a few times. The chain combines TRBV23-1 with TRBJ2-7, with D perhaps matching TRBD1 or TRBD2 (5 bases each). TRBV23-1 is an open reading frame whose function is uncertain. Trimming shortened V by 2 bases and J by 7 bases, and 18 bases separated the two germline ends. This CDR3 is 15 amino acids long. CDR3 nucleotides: TGCGCCAGCAGTCAACCCCCGGGGCCGATTAGGGAGCAGTACGTC. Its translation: CASSQPPGPIREQYV.

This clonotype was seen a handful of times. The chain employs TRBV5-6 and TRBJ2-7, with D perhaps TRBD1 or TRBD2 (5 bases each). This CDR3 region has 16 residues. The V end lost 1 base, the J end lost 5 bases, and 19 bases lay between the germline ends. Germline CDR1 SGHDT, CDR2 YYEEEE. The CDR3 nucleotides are TGTGCCAGCAGCTTGCTCTTGGGGGATAAGGCGGACGAGCAGTACGTC. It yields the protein CASSLLLGDKADEQYV.

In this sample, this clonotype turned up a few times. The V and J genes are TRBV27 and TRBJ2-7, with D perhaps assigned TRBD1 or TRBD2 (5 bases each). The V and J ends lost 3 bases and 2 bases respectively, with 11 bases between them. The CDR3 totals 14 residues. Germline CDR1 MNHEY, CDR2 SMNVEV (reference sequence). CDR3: CASSFGGNPYEQYF. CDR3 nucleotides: TGTGCCAGCAGTTTTGGGGGTAACCCCTACGAGCAGTACTTC.

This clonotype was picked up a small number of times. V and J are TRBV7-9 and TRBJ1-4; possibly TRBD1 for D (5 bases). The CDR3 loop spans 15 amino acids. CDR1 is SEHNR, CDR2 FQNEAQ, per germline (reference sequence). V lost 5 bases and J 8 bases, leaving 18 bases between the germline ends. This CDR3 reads CASSPTKGQGEKLFF. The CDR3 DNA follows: TGTGCCAGCAGCCCGACCAAGGGGCAAGGCGAAAAACTGTTTTTT.

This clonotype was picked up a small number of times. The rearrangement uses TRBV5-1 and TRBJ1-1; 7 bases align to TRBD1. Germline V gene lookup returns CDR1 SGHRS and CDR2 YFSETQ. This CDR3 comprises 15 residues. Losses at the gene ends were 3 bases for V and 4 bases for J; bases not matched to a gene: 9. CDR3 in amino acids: CASSYWDSSVTEAFF. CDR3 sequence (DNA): TGCGCCAGCAGCTACTGGGACAGCTCGGTCACTGAAGCTTTCTTT. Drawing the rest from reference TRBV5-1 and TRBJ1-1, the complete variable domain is KAGVTQTPRYLIKTRGQQVTLSCSPISGHRSVSWYQQTPGQGLQFLFEYFSETQRNKGNFPGRFSGRQFSNSRSEMNVSTLELGDSALYLCASSYWDSSVTEAFFGQGTRLTVV.